This entry lists 32 T cell receptor beta chains sequenced from one sample in a study of blood T cell repertoires in COVID-19. The method was immunoSEQ multiplex PCR; TCRdb's version includes in-frame clones alone and lacks a portion of them. The repertoire includes 56,000 or so clones, 70% to 90% of them detected once, and around 18% sits in the top ten. The sample taken for sequencing was peripheral blood. The source of these receptors is a human donor in a cohort sampled during active COVID-19.

The chain links TRBV6-4 to TRBJ2-1; unclear D gene. This CDR3 is built from 15 residues. With 0 bases removed from V and 2 bases from J, the gap between germline ends came to 8 bases. Germline assignment: CDR1 MRHNA and CDR2 SNTAGT. The CDR3 loop reads CASSDSGGAYNEQFF. CDR3 coding DNA: TGTGCCAGCAGTGACTCCGGTGGAGCCTACAATGAGCAGTTCTTC.

The chain is built from TRBV11-2 and TRBJ2-5, with 7 bases aligning to TRBD1. The CDR3 totals 15 residues. Germline trimming cut 1 base from V and 3 bases from J; bases unmatched to any gene: 5. CDR1 and CDR2 (germline): SGHAT, FQNNGV. CDR3 nucleotides: TGTGCCAGCAGCTTAGGGGCCGGGACAGAAGAGACCCAGTACTTC. Protein sequence: CASSLGAGTEETQYF.

This chain uses TRBV6-2 or TRBV6-3 with TRBJ1-3, with a tentative D call TRBD1 (6 bases). This CDR3 spans 16 amino acids. Germline values: CDR1 MNHEY, CDR2 SVGEGT. V lost 6 bases, J lost 0 bases, and 15 bases lay in between. CDR3 sequence: CASSRDRTLSGNTIYF. CDR3 sequence (DNA): TGTGCCAGCAGCCGCGACAGGACGCTCTCTGGAAACACCATATATTTT.

J is TRBJ1-2 and V is TRBV10-3; 8 bases agree with TRBD1. J gave up 1 base and V 0 bases, and 4 bases lay outside the gene matches. The CDR3 runs to 16 residues. The V gene's germline CDR1 is ENHRY and CDR2 SYGVKD. Written as DNA, the CDR3 is TGTGCCATCAGTGAGTCCAGGGGGCGAGTTAACTATGGCTACACCTTC. It encodes CAISESRGRVNYGYTF.

V is TRBV9 and J is TRBJ1-2; 9 bases are shared with TRBD1. V shed 3 bases and J 3 bases; nucleotides not matched to a gene: 6. The CDR3 contains 15 residues. Germline V lookup: CDR1 SGDLS, CDR2 YYNGEE. The CDR3 loop reads CASSATDRGDYGYTF. CDR3 nucleotides: TGTGCCAGCAGCGCAACGGACAGGGGCGACTATGGCTACACCTTC.

The chain carries TRBV6-5 and TRBJ1-2; D is possibly TRBD1 (5 bases). The CDR3 extends over 13 amino acids. Germline loops: CDR1 MNHEY, CDR2 SVGAGI. V shed 5 bases and J shed 9 bases, with 16 bases lying between them. In DNA, the CDR3 is TGTGCCAGCAGTACCGGGACTGCCTTCCGCTACACCTTC. It is translated as CASSTGTAFRYTF.

As DNA, the CDR3 is TGCGCCAGCAGTCCAAACACCGGGGAGCTGTTTTTT. Translated, it gives CASSPNTGELFF. This chain connects TRBV10-1 to TRBJ2-2; D remains unclear. This CDR3 is 12 amino acids long. The V gene lost 5 bases and the J gene lost 2 bases, with 3 bases spanning the gap. From germline, CDR1 is WNHNN and CDR2 SYGVQD (reference sequence).

In its sample, this clone was seen a few times. J is TRBJ2-7 and V is TRBV18, with a possible D match to TRBD2 (5 bases). CDR1 KGHSH and CDR2 LQKENI come from the germline V gene. The CDR3 has 15 residues. V was clipped by 3 bases and J by 0 bases, with 12 bases between them. The chain's CDR3 is CASSPVQRSSYEQYF. CDR3 bases: TGTGCCAGCTCACCTGTGCAGCGGAGCTCCTACGAGCAGTACTTC.

This chain links TRBV5-1 with TRBJ2-2; no clear D. The CDR3 runs 15 residues. Trimming stripped 1 base from V and 5 bases from J, with 12 bases between. Germline CDR1 SGHRS, CDR2 YFSETQ. The CDR3 here is CASSLRQASTGELFF. CDR3 nucleotides: TGCGCCAGCAGCTTGCGGCAGGCCTCGACCGGGGAGCTGTTTTTT.

The V call is TRBV27, the J call TRBJ1-4; D possibly corresponds to TRBD1 (6 bases). V was pared by 6 bases and J by 7 bases, with 15 bases between. CDR3 length: 14 amino acids. Germline V CDR1 and CDR2: MNHEY, SMNVEV (reference sequence). The CDR3 here is CASRPGGGREKLFF. The CDR3 coding sequence is TGTGCCAGCAGGCCGGGGGGGGGCCGTGAAAAACTGTTTTTT.

This chain uses TRBV7-2 with TRBJ1-2; D gene uncertain. V was pared by 5 bases and J by 4 bases, with 14 bases between. Germline CDR1 SGHTA, CDR2 FQGNSA. The length of the CDR3 is 14 residues. The CDR3 DNA sequence: TGTGCCAGCAGCCTGCCGGTGGGAGGCTATGGCTACACCTTC. Translated: CASSLPVGGYGYTF.

This clone was picked up one time. The chain combines TRBV24-1 with TRBJ1-5; D uncertain. The germline V gene has CDR1 KGHDR and CDR2 SFDVKD. The CDR3 is made up of 13 amino acids. Trimming took off 1 base at V and 2 bases at J, with 2 bases between the two ends. The CDR3 DNA sequence: TGTGCCACCAGTGATTTCGGCAATCAGCCCCAGCATTTT. Amino acids: CATSDFGNQPQHF.

V is TRBV29-1 and J is TRBJ2-2, with D hard to call. This CDR3 has 12 amino acids. The ends were cut back, 4 bases at V and 6 bases at J, with 9 bases in the middle. Germline CDR1 is SQVTM and CDR2 is ANQGSEA. The CDR3 nucleotides read TGCAGCGTTGGGGCATCCCCCGGGGAGCTGTTTTTT. Translation gives CSVGASPGELFF.

The V gene is TRBV7-2, the J gene TRBJ1-4; TRBD1 might be the D (6 bases). The CDR3 has 15 residues. CDR1 SGHTA and CDR2 FQGNSA come from the germline V gene. V lost 1 base to trimming and J lost 7 bases, with 13 bases between them. The CDR3 protein is CASSLVGGAGEKLFF. CDR3 DNA sequence: TGTGCCAGCAGCTTAGTTGGGGGGGCAGGTGAAAAACTGTTTTTT.

The chain links TRBV19 to TRBJ1-2, with 7 bases fitting TRBD1. After removal of 1 base from V and 4 bases from J, the junction contained 0 bases not matched to a gene. Germline CDR1 is LNHDA and CDR2 is SQIVND (reference sequence). This CDR3 is built from 13 residues. The CDR3 reads CASSIGTGYGYTF. CDR3 nucleotide sequence: TGTGCCAGTAGTATAGGGACAGGCTATGGCTACACCTTC.

This clone was recorded only once. The chain recombines TRBV3-1 (or the pseudogene TRBV3-2) with TRBJ2-3, with no clear D. Trimming removed 5 bases at V and 2 bases at J, with 14 bases between. The CDR3 has 15 residues. Germline assignment: CDR1 LGHDT and CDR2 YNNKEL (reference sequence). The CDR3 DNA reads TGTGCCAGCAGCGCTCCTGGCGGAAACACAGATACGCAGTATTTT. This gives the protein CASSAPGGNTDTQYF.

The chain recombines TRBV7-8 with TRBJ2-5, with 10 bases that match TRBD2. V was pared by 0 bases and J by 2 bases, with 6 bases of the junction left unmatched. Germline V gives CDR1 SGHVS, CDR2 FQNEAQ. The CDR3 is 17 amino acids. The CDR3 loop is CASSLARSGGDQETQYF. CDR3 coding DNA: TGTGCCAGCAGCTTAGCCCGCAGCGGGGGGGATCAAGAGACCCAGTACTTC. The full variable domain, rest sourced from reference TRBV7-8 and TRBJ2-5, is GAGVSQSPRYKVAKRGQDVALRCDPISGHVSLFWYQQALGQGPEFLTYFQNEAQLDKSGLPSDRFFAERPEGSVSTLKIQRTQQEDSAVYLCASSLARSGGDQETQYFGPGTRLLVL.

The chain uses TRBV6-2 or TRBV6-3 and TRBJ2-2; 7 nucleotides line up with TRBD2. The CDR3 totals 17 residues. The germline V gene has CDR1 MNHEY and CDR2 SVGEGT. Trimming removed 0 bases from V and 1 base from J; junction bases left unmatched: 5. The CDR3 loop reads CASSYSRLAVNTGELFF. The CDR3 DNA is TGTGCCAGCAGTTACTCCAGACTAGCAGTGAACACCGGGGAGCTGTTTTTT.

The chain carries TRBV7-8 and TRBJ1-1; the match to TRBD1 covers 7 bases. Germline trimming cut 1 base from V and 3 bases from J; bases unmatched to any gene: 5. The V gene's germline CDR1 is SGHVS and CDR2 FQNEAQ. The CDR3 has 15 amino acids. Here the CDR3 DNA reads TGTGCCAGCAGCTTAGGGACAGGCTGGCACACTGAAGCTTTCTTT. Translated: CASSLGTGWHTEAFF.

CDR3 residues: CASSLVQGGGYTF. CDR3 nucleotides: TGTGCCAGCAGCTTAGTTCAGGGAGGTGGCTACACCTTC. This sequence joins TRBV7-6 and TRBJ1-2; a possible D gene is TRBD1 (5 bases). V lost 1 base and J 7 bases, leaving 10 bases between the germline ends. The CDR3 runs 13 residues. Germline V gene lookup returns CDR1 SGHVS and CDR2 FNYEAQ.

The chain is built from TRBV6-5 and TRBJ2-5; D is possibly TRBD1 (6 bases). The germline gives CDR1 MNHEY, CDR2 SVGAGI. The CDR3 is 14 residues long. Trimming shortened V by 5 bases and J by 2 bases, and 12 bases separated the two germline ends. CDR3 coding DNA: TGTGCCAGCAGTCCTGGACAGCTTCAAGAGACCCAGTACTTC. It is translated as CASSPGQLQETQYF.

This clone is a singleton in its sample. The chain couples TRBV12-5 to TRBJ1-5, with 11 bases that match TRBD1. The J segment lost 2 bases and the V segment lost 0 bases, leaving 9 bases of the junction unmatched. Germline CDR1 and CDR2: LGHNT and FRNRAP. The CDR3 consists of 19 residues. Here the CDR3 DNA reads TGTGCTAGTGGTTTGGTAGGACAGGGGGCGATTAGTGGCAATCAGCCCCAGCATTTT. It translates to CASGLVGQGAISGNQPQHF. The full variable domain, its missing parts supplied by reference TRBV12-5 and TRBJ1-5, is DARVTQTPRHKVTEMGQEVTMRCQPILGHNTVFWYRQTMMQGLELLAYFRNRAPLDDSGMPKDRFSAEMPDATLATLKIQPSEPRDSAVYFCASGLVGQGAISGNQPQHFGDGTRLSIL.

V is TRBV5-8 and J is TRBJ2-2, with TRBD2 identical over 13 bases. V lost 4 bases to trimming and J lost 4 bases; unmatched junction nucleotides: 7. CDR3 length: 17 residues. The germline V gene encodes CDR1 SGHTS and CDR2 YDEGEE. CDR3 DNA: TGTGCCAGCAGCGGGACTAGCGGGGCATCGGTCACCGGGGAGCTGTTTTTT. It specifies CASSGTSGASVTGELFF.

V usage is TRBV4-2 and J usage is TRBJ1-4; 8 bases map to TRBD1. V shed 5 bases and J 7 bases; nucleotides not matched to a gene: 9. This CDR3 comprises 15 residues. Germline values: CDR1 LGHNA, CDR2 YNFKEQ. The CDR3 DNA reads as TGTGCCAGCAGCTATACTGACAGGGGTGGTGAAAAACTGTTTTTT. Translating it yields CASSYTDRGGEKLFF.

This chain uses TRBV12-3 or TRBV12-4 with TRBJ1-3; D unresolved. Trimming took 7 bases from V and 0 from J, leaving 7 bases between them. There are 13 residues in the CDR3. As DNA, the CDR3 is TGTGCCAGCACCCCGAGCTCTGGAAACACCATATATTTT. This sequence encodes CASTPSSGNTIYF.

This chain joins TRBV12-3 or TRBV12-4 and TRBJ1-1; D uncertain. Trimming cost V 4 bases and J 3 bases, with 9 bases left between them. The CDR3 runs to 13 residues. The CDR3: CASSSRVDTEAFF. CDR3 coding DNA: TGTGCCAGCAGTTCTAGAGTCGACACTGAAGCTTTCTTT.

The chain uses TRBV4-3 and TRBJ2-6; a weak D match, TRBD2 (6 bases). CDR1 and CDR2 from the germline V gene are LGHNA and YSLEER. The CDR3 has 16 amino acids. The V end was cut by 0 bases, the J end by 4 bases, with 10 bases between. The CDR3 sequence is CASSQDRGAGANVLTF. CDR3 nucleotide sequence: TGCGCCAGCAGCCAAGATCGCGGGGCCGGGGCCAACGTCCTGACTTTC.

V and J are TRBV11-2 and TRBJ2-3; 8 bases are a match to TRBD1. The junction had 3 bases not matched to a gene; V was cut back by 3 bases and J by 4 bases. Germline V lookup: CDR1 SGHAT, CDR2 FQNNGV. The CDR3 sequence is 14 residues long. The CDR3 reads CASSFGQGADTQYF. CDR3 coding DNA: TGTGCCAGCAGCTTCGGACAGGGAGCAGATACGCAGTATTTT. The whole variable domain, filled in from reference TRBV11-2 and TRBJ2-3, reads EAGVAQSPRYKIIEKRQSVAFWCNPISGHATLYWYQQILGQGPKLLIQFQNNGVVDDSQLPKDRFSAERLKGVDSTLKIQPAKLEDSAVYLCASSFGQGADTQYFGPGTRLTVL.

The chain combines TRBV5-4 with TRBJ2-5; 9 positions match TRBD1. Germline trimming cut 4 bases from V and 1 base from J; bases unmatched to any gene: 2. Per germline, CDR1 SGHNT and CDR2 YYREEE (reference sequence). The CDR3 is 14 amino acids. The CDR3: CASSVGQGQETQYF. DNA for the CDR3: TGTGCCAGCAGCGTGGGACAGGGCCAAGAGACCCAGTACTTC.

This sequence joins TRBV11-2 and TRBJ1-2; 7 nucleotides line up with TRBD1. There are 19 residues in the CDR3. Germline V gene lookup returns CDR1 SGHAT and CDR2 FQNNGV. The V gene end was trimmed by 5 bases and the J gene end by 5 bases; junction bases not matched to a gene: 23. CDR3 residues: CASSRHPDYPGQRSYGYTF. In DNA, the CDR3 is TGTGCCAGCAGCCGTCACCCCGACTATCCGGGACAGAGATCTTATGGCTACACCTTC.

The chain carries TRBV5-4 and TRBJ2-7, with 10 bases fitting TRBD2. The V segment lost 4 bases and the J segment 3 bases; nucleotides outside the gene matches: 7. The CDR3 length is 15 residues. The germline CDR1 and CDR2 sequences are SGHNT and YYREEE (reference sequence). The CDR3 loop is CASSLHSGGRYEQYF. CDR3 nucleotides: TGTGCCAGCAGCCTACATAGCGGGGGGCGCTACGAGCAGTACTTC.

The chain has TRBV5-1 and TRBJ2-1; 9 nucleotides agree with TRBD2. Per germline, CDR1 SGHRS and CDR2 YFSETQ. This CDR3 has 15 amino acids. The trim removed 4 bases at V and 3 bases at J, leaving 5 bases unmatched. CDR3 bases: TGCGCCAGCAGCCGGGGACTAGCAGTCTACAATGAGCAGTTCTTC. It codes for CASSRGLAVYNEQFF.